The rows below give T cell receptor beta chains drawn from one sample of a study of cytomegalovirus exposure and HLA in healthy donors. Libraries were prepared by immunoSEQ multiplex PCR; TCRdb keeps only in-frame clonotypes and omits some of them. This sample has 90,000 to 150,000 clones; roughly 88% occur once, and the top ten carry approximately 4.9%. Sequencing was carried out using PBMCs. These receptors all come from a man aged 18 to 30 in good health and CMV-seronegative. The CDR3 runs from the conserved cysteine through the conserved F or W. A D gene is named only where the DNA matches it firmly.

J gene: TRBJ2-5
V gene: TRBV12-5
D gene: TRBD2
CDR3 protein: CASGLLSTGTSGGVGETQYF

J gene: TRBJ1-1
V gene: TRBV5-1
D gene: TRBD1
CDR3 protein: CASSLVVTGANTEAFF

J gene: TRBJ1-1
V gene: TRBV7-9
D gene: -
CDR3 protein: CASSSPGGVGNTEAFF

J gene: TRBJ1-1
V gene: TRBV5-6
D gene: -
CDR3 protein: CASSPVGGSGNTEAFF

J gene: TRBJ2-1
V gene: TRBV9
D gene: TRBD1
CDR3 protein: CASSPWDRGYNEQFF

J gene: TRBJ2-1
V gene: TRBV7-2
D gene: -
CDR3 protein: CASSLRAGSSYNEQFF

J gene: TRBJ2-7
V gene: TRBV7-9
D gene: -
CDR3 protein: CASSSRASVDYEQYF

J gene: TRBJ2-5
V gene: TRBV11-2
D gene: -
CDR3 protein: CASSLRGGETQYF

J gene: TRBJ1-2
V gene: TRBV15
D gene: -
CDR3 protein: CATSRDLTPGTGGYTF

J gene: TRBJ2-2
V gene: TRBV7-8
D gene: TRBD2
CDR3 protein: CASSLDVLPSGKGELFF

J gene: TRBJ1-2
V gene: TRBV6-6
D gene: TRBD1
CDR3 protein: CASSSSTGTGPGGYTF

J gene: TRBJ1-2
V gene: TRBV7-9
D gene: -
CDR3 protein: CASSFRGSDYGYTF

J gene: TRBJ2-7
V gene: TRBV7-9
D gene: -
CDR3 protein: CASSLDVSLVYEQYF

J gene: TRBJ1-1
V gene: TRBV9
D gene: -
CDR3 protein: CASSSGSTEAFF

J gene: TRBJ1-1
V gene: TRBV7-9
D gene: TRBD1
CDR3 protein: CASSSDRGFGTEAFF

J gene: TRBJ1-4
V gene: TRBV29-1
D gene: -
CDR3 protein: CSGRGATNEKLFF

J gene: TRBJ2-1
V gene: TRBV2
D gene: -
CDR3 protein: CASSHKLVTGLSYNEQFF

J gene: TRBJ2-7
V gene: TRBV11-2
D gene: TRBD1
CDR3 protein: CASSSGDRGRGEQYF

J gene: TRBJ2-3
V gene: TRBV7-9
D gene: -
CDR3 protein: CASSSLDTQYF

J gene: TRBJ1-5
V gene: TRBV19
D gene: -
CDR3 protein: CASSIVTGRDDSNQPQHF

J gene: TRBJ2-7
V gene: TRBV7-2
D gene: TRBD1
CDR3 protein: CASSFRQGFSAHEQYF

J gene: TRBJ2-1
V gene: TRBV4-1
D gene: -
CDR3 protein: CASSPGGPKFF

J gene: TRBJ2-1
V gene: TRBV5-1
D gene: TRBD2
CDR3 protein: CASSPTLGTIPRDNEQFF

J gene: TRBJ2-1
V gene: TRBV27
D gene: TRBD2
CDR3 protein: CASSLSRLAGGNEQFF

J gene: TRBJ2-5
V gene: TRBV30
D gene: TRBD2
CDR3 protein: CAWSSGTLYQETQYF

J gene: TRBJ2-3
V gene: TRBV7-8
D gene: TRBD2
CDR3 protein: CASSLIAGGPGDTQYF

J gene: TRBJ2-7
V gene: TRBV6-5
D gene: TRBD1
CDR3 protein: CASSFGQGFYEQYF

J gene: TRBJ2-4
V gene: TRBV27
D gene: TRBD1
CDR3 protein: CASSQGQVKNIQYF

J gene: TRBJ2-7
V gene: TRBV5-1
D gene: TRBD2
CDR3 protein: CASSLESMASGNYEQYF

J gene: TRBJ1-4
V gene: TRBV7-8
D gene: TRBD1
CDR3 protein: CASSRTGATNEKLFF

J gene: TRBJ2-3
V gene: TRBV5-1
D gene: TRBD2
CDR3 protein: CASSQGTSSYIDTQYF

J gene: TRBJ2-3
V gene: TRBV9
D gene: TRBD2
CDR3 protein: CASSGRLAGADTQYF

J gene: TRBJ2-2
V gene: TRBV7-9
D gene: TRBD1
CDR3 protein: CASSRRGQITGELFF

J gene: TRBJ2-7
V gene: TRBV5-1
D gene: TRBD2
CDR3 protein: CASPAGDYEQYF

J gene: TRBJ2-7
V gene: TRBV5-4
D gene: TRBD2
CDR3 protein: CASSLRTSGGEQYF

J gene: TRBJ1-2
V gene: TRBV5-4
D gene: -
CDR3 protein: CASSWPPNYGYTF

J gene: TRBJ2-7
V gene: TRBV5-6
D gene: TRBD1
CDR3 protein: CASSLAFTGGIDEQYF

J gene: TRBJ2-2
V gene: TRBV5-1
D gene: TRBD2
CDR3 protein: CASSRAGESQAGELFF

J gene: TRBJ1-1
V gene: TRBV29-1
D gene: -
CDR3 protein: CSVDRGLNTEAFF

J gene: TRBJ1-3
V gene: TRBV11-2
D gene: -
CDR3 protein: CASSLGRQEPGNTIYF

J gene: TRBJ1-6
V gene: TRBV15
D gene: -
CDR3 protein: CATSREQGYNSPLHF

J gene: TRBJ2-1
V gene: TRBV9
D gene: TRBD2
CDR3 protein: CASSVAERGGSQFF

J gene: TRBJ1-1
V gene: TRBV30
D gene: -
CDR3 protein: CAWSAGGNTEAFF

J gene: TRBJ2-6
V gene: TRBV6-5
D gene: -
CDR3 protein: CASSYESSGANVLTF

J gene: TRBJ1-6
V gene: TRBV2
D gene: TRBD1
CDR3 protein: CASSRRTGENSPLHF

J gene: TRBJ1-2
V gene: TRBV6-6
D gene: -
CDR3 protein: CASSSDSGYTF

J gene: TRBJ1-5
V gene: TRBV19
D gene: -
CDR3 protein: CASSIDSGQGSNQPQHF

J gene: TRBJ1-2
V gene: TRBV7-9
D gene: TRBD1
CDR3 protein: CATQGVGNRGQRNGYTF

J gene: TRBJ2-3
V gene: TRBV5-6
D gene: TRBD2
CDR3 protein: CASSLPPPGGLTDTQYF

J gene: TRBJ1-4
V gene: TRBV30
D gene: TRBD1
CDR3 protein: CAWSSFTRGQGEKLFF

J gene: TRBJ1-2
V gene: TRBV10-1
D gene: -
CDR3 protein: CASQAGTHPPTF

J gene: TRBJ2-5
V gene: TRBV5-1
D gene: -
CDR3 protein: CASSLGGDRYQETQYF